This T cell receptor (beta chain) was found in a study of blood T cell repertoires in COVID-19. Study summary: Donors in the United States, Italy and Spain gave samples during acute or convalescent COVID-19. T cells, B-cell-depleted T cells, or PBMCs supplied cDNA or gDNA.

Source study methods: Reference gene primer amplification gave estimated nucleated cell counts. Measured with immunoSEQ multiplex PCR; TCRdb has only the in-frame clones, and not every one. V and J calls and clone size come straight from that table; D and trimming were deduced from the DNA. The table lists over 95,000 clones, approximately 90% of them singletons. The clonotype originates from a woman aged 45 to 65 with acute or convalescent COVID-19. The sequencing input was peripheral blood.

The CDR3 DNA sequence: TGTGCCTGGAGCAGGGGGGACACTGAAGCTTTCTTT. Its protein is CAWSRGDTEAFF. This chain links TRBV30 with TRBJ1-1; TRBD1 agrees at 7 bases. V lost 3 bases, J lost 3 bases, and 1 base stayed unmatched. This CDR3 spans 12 amino acids. The germline V gene has CDR1 GTSNPN and CDR2 SVGIG (reference sequence).